This TCR beta chain appears in the sequencing data of a study of neurological immune-mediated disorders. The unsorted libraries originated from 2 million PBMCs that had been stored at -80 C. As concerns this clonotype: Mismatch with germline at one junction end may stem from a read error.

This CDR3 spans 12 amino acids. CDR1 and CDR2 from the germline V gene are SQVTM and ANQGSEA. One entry per CDR3 protein, called by TCRdb with MiXCR from the 5' RACE reads. The sample carries some 95,000 distinct CDR3 sequences, around 3.4% recorded once. The sequence came from a woman aged 18-29 years with multiple sclerosis. The sample consisted of PBMCs. The chain uses TRBV29-1 and TRBJ1-5, with D maybe TRBD1 (5 bases). CDR3 region: CSVGEGRKTQNF. DNA of the CDR3: TGCAGCGTTGGGGAGGGACGAAAGACCCAGAATTTT.